The rows below give T cell receptor beta chains drawn from one sample of a study of beta chain features in type 1 diabetes. TCRdb's copy holds only in-frame clones and misses some; the assay was immunoSEQ multiplex PCR. The sample lists approximately 170,000 clones, about 9.1% occurring once. Sequencing input: central memory CD4+ T cells from blood. These receptors were obtained from a woman aged 18-29 years in good health. Both conserved end residues are part of each CDR3. Each record gives: J gene, D gene, V gene, clone size, CDR3 protein, CDR3 DNA. The D gene is left open where the match is weak. Some rows mark clone size as missing; the rest say once, few, many or name a class of expanded clone.

>TRBJ1-2|NA|TRBV19|few
CASSIAGESYGYTF
TGTGCCAGTAGTATAGCAGGGGAGAGCTATGGCTACACCTTC
>TRBJ2-1|TRBD2|TRBV10-3|few
CAINVGGRAGTYNEQFF
TGTGCCATCAACGTCGGCGGGAGGGCGGGCACCTACAATGAGCAGTTCTTC
>TRBJ2-1|NA|TRBV7-3|few
CASSLAGQGGQEQFF
TGTGCCAGCAGCTTGGCGGGGCAGGGGGGTCAGGAGCAGTTCTTC
>TRBJ2-7|TRBD1|TRBV13|few
CASSRQGLAYEQYF
TGTGCCAGCAGCCGACAGGGTTTAGCCTACGAGCAGTACTTC
>TRBJ1-4|NA|TRBV5-4|NA
CASSQPSGGRNEKLFF
TGTGCCAGCAGCCAACCTTCTGGCGGGAGAAATGAAAAACTGTTTTTT
>TRBJ2-7|TRBD1|TRBV19|many
CASSMGQEEKYF
TGTGCCAGTAGTATGGGACAGGAGGAAAAGTACTTC
>TRBJ1-5|TRBD1|TRBV6-1|NA
CASVGGGGQPQHF
TGTGCCAGCGTCGGAGGGGGCGGCCAGCCCCAGCATTTT
>TRBJ2-1|TRBD1|TRBV2|few
CASWDRGSYNEQFF
TGTGCCAGCTGGGACAGGGGTTCCTACAATGAGCAGTTCTTC
>TRBJ2-7|NA|TRBV30|NA
CAWSRKGALEQYF
TGTGCCTGGAGTCGGAAGGGAGCTCTCGAGCAGTACTTC
>TRBJ2-2|TRBD2|TRBV5-1|NA
CASSRTSVTGELFF
TGCGCCAGCAGCCGGACTAGTGTCACCGGGGAGCTGTTTTTT
>TRBJ2-1|NA|TRBV20-1|few
CSAPAVNEQFF
TGCAGTGCGCCCGCGGTAAATGAGCAGTTCTTC
>TRBJ2-1|TRBD2|TRBV6-4|few
CASSRTSGGANEQFF
TGTGCCAGCAGCCGAACTAGCGGGGGGGCAAATGAGCAGTTCTTC
>TRBJ2-7|NA|TRBV5-4|few
CASSFGQYEQYF
TGTGCCAGCAGCTTCGGACAATACGAGCAGTACTTC
>TRBJ2-2|NA|TRBV2|few
CASSGRGLDTGELFF
TGTGCCAGCAGTGGCCGGGGGTTGGACACCGGGGAGCTGTTTTTT
>TRBJ2-5|NA|TRBV2|NA
CASKTEETQYF
TGTGCCAGCAAGACAGAAGAGACCCAGTACTTC
>TRBJ2-1|TRBD2|TRBV5-1|NA
CASSSTSGGEYNEQFF
TGCGCCAGCAGCTCTACTAGCGGGGGGGAATACAATGAGCAGTTCTTC